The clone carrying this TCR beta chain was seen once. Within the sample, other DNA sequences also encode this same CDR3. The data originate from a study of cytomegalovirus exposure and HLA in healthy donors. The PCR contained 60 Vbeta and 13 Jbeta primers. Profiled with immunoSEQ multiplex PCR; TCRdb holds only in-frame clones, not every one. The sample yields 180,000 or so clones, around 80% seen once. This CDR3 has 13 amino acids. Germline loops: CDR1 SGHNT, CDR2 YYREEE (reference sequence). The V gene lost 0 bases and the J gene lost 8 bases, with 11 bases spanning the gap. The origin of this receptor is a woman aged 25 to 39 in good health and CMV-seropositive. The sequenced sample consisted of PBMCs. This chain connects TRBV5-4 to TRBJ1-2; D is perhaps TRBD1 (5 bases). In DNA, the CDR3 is TGTGCCAGCAGCTTGGTAGGGGAGGACGGCTACACCTTC. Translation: CASSLVGEDGYTF.